Listed below are T cell receptor beta chains from one sample, sequenced in a study of cytomegalovirus exposure and HLA in healthy donors. Data came from immunoSEQ multiplex PCR; TCRdb stores just in-frame clones and leaves some out. The sample records about 65,000 clones, just over 90% being singletons. The sequencing input was PBMCs. These receptor sequences come from a young woman in good health and CMV-seronegative. The CDR3 runs from the conserved cysteine through the conserved F or W. A D gene is named only where the DNA matches it firmly. Part of the rows lack a size; the others show once, few, many or a class for expanded clones.

CSVVRGTVLPQHF	TGCAGCGTTGTCAGGGGAACAGTTCTGCCCCAGCATTTT	TRBV29-1	TRBJ1-5	13	NA	NA
CASSLGAANQETQYF	TGTGCCAGCAGTTTAGGCGCGGCAAACCAAGAGACCCAGTACTTC	TRBV28	TRBJ2-5	15	NA	NA
CASSEQGLSSYEQYF	TGTGCCAGCAGCGAACAGGGTCTGAGCTCCTACGAGCAGTACTTC	TRBV6-5	TRBJ2-7	15	NA	NA
CASSLAFRGEAFF	TGTGCCAGCAGTTTAGCTTTTCGAGGTGAAGCTTTCTTT	TRBV27	TRBJ1-1	13	NA	NA
CAISLKTLAGSGNEQFF	TGTGCCATCAGTTTAAAAACCCTCGCGGGGAGTGGCAATGAGCAGTTCTTC	TRBV10-3	TRBJ2-1	17	NA	NA
CASIGTSGNYEQYF	TGTGCCAGCATCGGGACTAGCGGCAACTACGAGCAGTACTTC	TRBV28	TRBJ2-7	14	TRBD2	NA
CASGIKGAGQPQHF	TGTGCCAGCGGGATCAAAGGGGCAGGCCAGCCCCAGCATTTT	TRBV28	TRBJ1-5	14	NA	NA
CASRRRGTDTQYF	TGTGCCAGCAGGCGCAGGGGCACAGATACGCAGTATTTT	TRBV28	TRBJ2-3	13	NA	once
CASSQGLASTEAFF	TGTGCCAGCAGCCAGGGGTTAGCGAGCACTGAAGCTTTCTTT	TRBV27	TRBJ1-1	14	NA	NA
CASSPFSGGGYDGYTF	TGTGCCAGCAGCCCGTTCTCTGGGGGGGGTTACGATGGCTACACCTTC	TRBV5-4	TRBJ1-2	16	NA	NA
CAISDGNSNQPQHF	TGTGCCATCAGTGACGGTAATAGCAATCAGCCCCAGCATTTT	TRBV10-3	TRBJ1-5	14	NA	NA